Listed here are 32 T cell receptor beta chains from one sample, sequenced in a study of cytomegalovirus exposure and HLA in healthy donors. Clones were sequenced by immunoSEQ multiplex PCR, and TCRdb holds only the in-frame ones, with some missing. The profile shows roughly 60,000 clones, around 96% of them singletons. Sequencing used PBMCs. These receptors were taken from a man between 18 and 35 years old in good health and CMV-seronegative.

For the CDR3, the DNA is TGTGCCAGCAGTCCCCGCCGGGACAACCAAGAGACCCAGTACTTC. The encoded protein is CASSPRRDNQETQYF. The chain joins TRBV27 to TRBJ2-5; TRBD1 is a possible D gene (6 bases). Trimming cost V 5 bases and J 0 bases, with 13 bases left between them. Germline lookup yields CDR1 MNHEY and CDR2 SMNVEV (reference sequence). This CDR3 has 15 residues.

The rearrangement joins TRBV18 to TRBJ2-7; 10 bases line up with TRBD1. V was clipped by 2 bases and J by 2 bases; unmatched bases: 0. Per germline, CDR1 KGHSH and CDR2 LQKENI. CDR3 length equals 14 residues. The CDR3 sequence: CASSPGTGAYEQYF. CDR3 in DNA: TGTGCCAGCTCACCAGGGACAGGGGCCTACGAGCAGTACTTC.

The V gene is TRBV28, the J gene TRBJ2-1; D perhaps matches TRBD2 (5 bases). V was clipped by 2 bases and J by 6 bases, with 11 bases between them. The V gene's germline CDR1 is MDHEN and CDR2 SYDVKM. The CDR3 spans 14 residues. The CDR3 protein is CASSLRGNTNEQFF. The CDR3 region has the DNA TGTGCCAGCAGTTTAAGAGGGAACACCAATGAGCAGTTCTTC.

A single count supports this clone. The rearrangement joins TRBV2 to TRBJ1-2; D perhaps matches TRBD1 (6 bases). Germline values: CDR1 SNHLY, CDR2 FYNNEI. The CDR3 is made up of 15 amino acids. The germline V and J ends were trimmed by 0 bases and 4 bases, with 12 bases remaining between them. The CDR3 DNA reads as TGTGCCAGCAGTGAAGCGCCAGGGGATATCTATGGCTACACCTTC. Translation gives CASSEAPGDIYGYTF. Full variable domain (outside the CDR3, taken from reference TRBV2 and TRBJ1-2): EPEVTQTPSHQVTQMGQEVILRCVPISNHLYFYWYRQILGQKVEFLVSFYNNEISEKSEIFDDQFSVERPDGSNFTLKIRSTKLEDSAMYFCASSEAPGDIYGYTFGSGTRLTVV.

The CDR3 nucleotides read TGTGCCAGCAGCCTAGCGGGAGGGAAACACATTCAGTACTTC. Encoded protein: CASSLAGGKHIQYF. The chain has TRBV9 and TRBJ2-4; 12 bases map to TRBD2. CDR3 length equals 14 residues. V shed 4 bases, J shed 8 bases, and the junction held 4 bases outside the gene matches. Germline CDR1 and CDR2: SGDLS and YYNGEE.

Only one count was recorded for this clone. The J gene is TRBJ2-7, the V gene TRBV6-5; a weak D match, TRBD1 (5 bases). With 6 bases removed from V and 6 bases from J, the gap between germline ends came to 12 bases. The CDR3 spans 12 residues. CDR1 and CDR2 from the germline V gene are MNHEY and SVGAGI. CDR3 nucleotides: TGTGCCAGCAGCCTTGGACATTCCGAGCAGTACTTC. Encoded protein: CASSLGHSEQYF.

The V gene is TRBV15, the J gene TRBJ2-6; 8 bases are a match to TRBD2. Germline V lookup: CDR1 LNHNV, CDR2 YYDKDF (reference sequence). V shed 0 bases and J 4 bases; nucleotides not matched to a gene: 5. This CDR3 has 17 amino acids. The CDR3 DNA reads as TGTGCCACCAGCAGAGAAGGCGGGAGGACCGGGGCCAACGTCCTGACTTTC. Translated: CATSREGGRTGANVLTF.

This clone was seen just once. The chain carries TRBV29-1 and TRBJ1-2; D unresolved. Between the trimmed V and J ends, which lost 3 bases and 8 bases, there was a span of 13 bases. Germline-derived CDR1 and CDR2 are SQVTM and ANQGSEA. CDR3 size: 12 residues. The CDR3 region has the DNA TGCAGCGTTGAGGTCGGTTTTCGGGGCTACACCTTC. This gives the protein CSVEVGFRGYTF.

The chain uses TRBV7-9 and TRBJ2-1; D uncertain. Per germline, CDR1 SEHNR and CDR2 FQNEAQ (reference sequence). The length of the CDR3 is 14 residues. V was trimmed by 5 bases and J by 6 bases, leaving 14 bases between them. The CDR3 spells CASSNNRVFNEQFF. As DNA, the CDR3 is TGTGCCAGCAGCAATAATCGGGTTTTCAATGAGCAGTTCTTC.

This rearrangement joins TRBV5-5 to TRBJ1-1, with a possible D match to TRBD1 (5 bases). Per germline, CDR1 SGHKS and CDR2 YYEKEE (reference sequence). Trimming shortened V by 2 bases and J by 4 bases, and 6 bases separated the two germline ends. The CDR3 sequence is 12 residues long. CDR3: CASSFDSTEAFF. In DNA, the CDR3 is TGTGCCAGCAGCTTTGACAGCACTGAAGCTTTCTTT.

This chain connects TRBV28 to TRBJ1-2, with TRBD1 matching over 7 bases. Germline loops: CDR1 MDHEN, CDR2 SYDVKM. The CDR3 is 12 residues long. V was pared by 5 bases and J by 5 bases, with 2 bases of the junction left unmatched. In DNA, the CDR3 is TGTGCCAGCAGTAAGACAGGGTATGGCTACACCTTC. Residues: CASSKTGYGYTF.

The chain has TRBV28 and TRBJ2-5; 11 bases line up with TRBD2. Unmatched junction bases numbered 15, after V lost 3 bases and J lost 0 bases. Germline lookup yields CDR1 MDHEN and CDR2 SYDVKM. The CDR3 contains 20 residues. The CDR3 region is CASSFQRKTPSGRYQETQYF. CDR3 bases: TGTGCCAGCAGTTTCCAGAGGAAGACCCCTAGCGGGAGGTACCAAGAGACCCAGTACTTC.

This rearrangement joins TRBV13 to TRBJ2-3; 8 nucleotides align to TRBD2. The ends lost 5 bases at V and 0 bases at J; junction bases unmatched: 10. CDR3 length equals 17 residues. CDR1 and CDR2 (germline): PRHDT, FYEKMQ (reference sequence). In nucleotides, the CDR3 is TGTGCCAGCAGCATCACCCGACTAGCGACCAGCACAGATACGCAGTATTTT. This codes for CASSITRLATSTDTQYF. The entire variable domain, with the rest obtained from reference TRBV13 and TRBJ2-3, is as follows: AAGVIQSPRHLIKEKRETATLKCYPIPRHDTVYWYQQGPGQDPQFLISFYEKMQSDKGSIPDRFSAQQFSDYHSELNMSSLELGDSALYFCASSITRLATSTDTQYFGPGTRLTVL.

This chain joins TRBV7-2 and TRBJ2-7; 12 nucleotides agree with TRBD2. This CDR3 comprises 16 residues. In germline, CDR1 is SGHTA, CDR2 FQGNSA. V lost 1 base to trimming and J lost 6 bases; unmatched junction nucleotides: 7. CDR3 sequence (DNA): TGTGCCAGCAGCTTAGTAACTAGCGGGAGGAACTGCGAGCAGTACTTC. This gives the protein CASSLVTSGRNCEQYF.

The CDR3 loop reads CASSEAGGRETQYF. CDR3 bases: TGCGCCAGCAGTGAAGCGGGAGGTCGGGAGACCCAGTACTTC. This chain connects TRBV10-1 to TRBJ2-5, with 9 bases aligning to TRBD2. Per the germline V gene, CDR1 is WNHNN and CDR2 is SYGVQD (reference sequence). The CDR3 loop spans 14 amino acids. With 3 bases clipped from V and 5 bases from J, the junction kept 4 bases outside the gene matches.

J is TRBJ2-1 and V is TRBV11-3, with 11 bases aligning to TRBD1. The V and J ends lost 8 bases and 1 base, in that order; junction bases with no gene match: 19. Germline CDR1 SGHNT, CDR2 YENEEA. CDR3 length: 20 residues. This CDR3 is CASANTGDRGSGRSYNEQFF. The CDR3 DNA follows: TGTGCCAGCGCCAATACCGGGGACAGGGGGAGCGGGAGATCCTACAATGAGCAGTTCTTC.

This rearrangement joins TRBV5-1 to TRBJ2-7, with 7 bases lining up with TRBD2. In germline, CDR1 is SGHRS, CDR2 YFSETQ. The J segment lost 0 bases and the V segment lost 2 bases, leaving 5 bases of the junction unmatched. This CDR3 has 15 residues. The CDR3, as DNA: TGCGCCAGCAGCTTAGATCTAGCGGCCTCCTACGAGCAGTACTTC. Translating it yields CASSLDLAASYEQYF.

This chain uses TRBV5-1 with TRBJ2-1, with TRBD2 matching 11 bases. Germline V lookup: CDR1 SGHRS, CDR2 YFSETQ. The CDR3 spans 15 residues. Germline trimming cut 1 base from V and 3 bases from J; bases unmatched to any gene: 0. Written as DNA, the CDR3 is TGCGCCAGCAGCTTGACTAGCGGGAGCTACAATGAGCAGTTCTTC. The encoded protein is CASSLTSGSYNEQFF. The entire variable domain, with the rest obtained from reference TRBV5-1 and TRBJ2-1, is as follows: KAGVTQTPRYLIKTRGQQVTLSCSPISGHRSVSWYQQTPGQGLQFLFEYFSETQRNKGNFPGRFSGRQFSNSRSEMNVSTLELGDSALYLCASSLTSGSYNEQFFGPGTRLTVL.

The V gene is TRBV5-1, the J gene TRBJ2-2; TRBD1 might be the D (6 bases). V shed 4 bases and J shed 0 bases, with 10 bases lying between them. Germline CDR1 is SGHRS and CDR2 is YFSETQ. This CDR3 has 15 residues. Here the CDR3 DNA reads TGCGCCAGCAGCCCCGACAGGCCGAACACCGGGGAGCTGTTTTTT. It yields the protein CASSPDRPNTGELFF.

V and J are TRBV28 and TRBJ1-2, with D maybe TRBD1 (6 bases). Per germline, CDR1 MDHEN and CDR2 SYDVKM. V lost 1 base, J lost 10 bases, and 13 bases lay in between. The CDR3 covers 13 residues. In DNA, the CDR3 is TGTGCCAGCAGTTTATCGAGACAGGTTCACTACACCTTC. This gives the protein CASSLSRQVHYTF.

The V and J genes are TRBV7-2 and TRBJ1-2; 7 bases are a match to TRBD1. The CDR3 runs 15 residues. The germline CDR1 and CDR2 sequences are SGHTA and FQGNSA. V was pared by 2 bases and J by 2 bases, with 5 bases of the junction left unmatched. CDR3 loop: CASSLSPQGNYGYTF. The CDR3 coding sequence is TGTGCCAGCAGCTTATCGCCACAGGGGAACTATGGCTACACCTTC.

The chain has TRBV4-2 and TRBJ2-7, with 8 bases identical to TRBD2. This CDR3 region has 14 residues. Looked up from germline, CDR1 is LGHNA and CDR2 is YNFKEQ. Trimming cost V 6 bases and J 5 bases; bases outside gene matches: 9. The CDR3 region has the DNA TGTGCCAGCAGAGCGGCCGGGACTAGAAACGAGCAGTACTTC. Encoded protein: CASRAAGTRNEQYF.

The chain carries TRBV30 and TRBJ1-3; D not resolved. Germline V gene lookup returns CDR1 GTSNPN and CDR2 SVGIG (reference sequence). The CDR3 has 14 amino acids. The ends were cut back, 0 bases at V and 0 bases at J, with 6 bases in the middle. The CDR3: CAWSVLGSGNTIYF. Here the CDR3 DNA reads TGTGCCTGGAGTGTACTCGGCTCTGGAAACACCATATATTTT. Full variable domain (missing parts from reference TRBV30 and TRBJ1-3): SQTIHQWPATLVQPVGSPLSLECTVEGTSNPNLYWYRQAAGRGLQLLFYSVGIGQISSEVPQNLSASRPQDRQFILSSKKLLLSDSGFYLCAWSVLGSGNTIYFGEGSWLTVV.

V gene TRBV7-8 combines with J gene TRBJ2-6; no clear D. The CDR3 is made up of 14 amino acids. The germline gives CDR1 SGHVS, CDR2 FQNEAQ. The ends were cut back, 4 bases at V and 0 bases at J, with 4 bases in the middle. CDR3 bases: TGTGCCAGCAGCTCCAACTCTGGGGCCAACGTCCTGACTTTC. Translation: CASSSNSGANVLTF.

The V gene is TRBV29-1, the J gene TRBJ2-1; 12 bases match TRBD2. This CDR3 is 14 amino acids long. The V gene's germline CDR1 is SQVTM and CDR2 ANQGSEA. V shed 4 bases, J shed 9 bases, and the junction held 7 bases outside the gene matches. Here the CDR3 reads CSVARLAGGREQFF. The CDR3 DNA is TGCAGCGTTGCCAGGCTAGCGGGAGGGCGTGAGCAGTTCTTC.

The chain employs TRBV9 and TRBJ1-4, with D possibly being TRBD1 (6 bases). In germline, CDR1 is SGDLS, CDR2 YYNGEE. V shed 3 bases and J shed 7 bases, with 13 bases lying between them. The CDR3 runs 14 residues. This chain's CDR3 is CASSAGHPGEKLFF. CDR3 nucleotide sequence: TGTGCCAGCAGCGCGGGACACCCGGGTGAAAAACTGTTTTTT.

V is TRBV9 and J is TRBJ1-2; 9 nucleotides match TRBD1. The germline V gene encodes CDR1 SGDLS and CDR2 YYNGEE. The CDR3 totals 18 residues. Trimming cost V 0 bases and J 7 bases; bases outside gene matches: 16. The CDR3: CASSVGSREDRGGVGYTF. CDR3 coding DNA: TGTGCCAGCAGCGTAGGGTCTCGGGAGGACAGGGGAGGCGTTGGCTACACCTTC.

The V and J genes are TRBV6-1 and TRBJ2-3; 11 nucleotides line up with TRBD2. The CDR3 extends over 17 amino acids. V shed 3 bases, J shed 6 bases, and the junction held 11 bases outside the gene matches. The V gene's germline CDR1 is MNHNS and CDR2 SASEGT. CDR3 nucleotide sequence: TGTGCCAGCAGTGACAGACTAGCGGGACCCTTTTTGGATACGCAGTATTTT. Its translation is CASSDRLAGPFLDTQYF.

The chain employs TRBV28 and TRBJ2-5, with 8 bases matching TRBD2. V lost 6 bases and J lost 9; bases outside the gene matches: 9. CDR1 is MDHEN and CDR2 is SYDVKM in the germline V gene. The CDR3 extends over 13 amino acids. CDR3 bases: TGTGCCAGCAGCGCCCCCGGGGGGGTTGCCCAGTACTTC. Protein product: CASSAPGGVAQYF.

The chain uses TRBV4-3 and TRBJ2-1, with TRBD2 matching 10 bases. CDR1 LGHNA and CDR2 YSLEER come from the germline V gene. The CDR3 extends over 15 amino acids. The V and J ends lost 2 bases and 7 bases, in that order; junction bases with no gene match: 5. CDR3 in DNA: TGCGCCAGCAGCCAATGGCTAGCGGGAGATAATGAGCAGTTCTTC. Its protein is CASSQWLAGDNEQFF.

The chain recombines TRBV28 with TRBJ2-3; D gene uncertain. The CDR3 loop spans 11 amino acids. Germline V CDR1 and CDR2: MDHEN, SYDVKM. The V and J ends lost 11 bases and 5 bases respectively, with 11 bases between them. CDR3 sequence: CARLRGDTQYF. In DNA form, the CDR3 reads TGTGCCCGCCTCCGAGGAGATACGCAGTATTTT. Complete variable domain (other parts from reference TRBV28 and TRBJ2-3): DVKVTQSSRYLVKRTGEKVFLECVQDMDHENMFWYRQDPGLGLRLIYFSYDVKMKEKGDIPEGYSVSREKKERFSLILESASTNQTSMYLCARLRGDTQYFGPGTRLTVL.

The chain joins TRBV7-6 to TRBJ2-1; D gene unclear. This CDR3 spans 16 amino acids. V gave up 6 bases and J gave up 5 bases, with 20 bases separating them. The V gene's germline CDR1 is SGHVS and CDR2 FNYEAQ. The CDR3 reads CASSLSTLSLNNEQFF. CDR3 coding DNA: TGTGCCAGCAGTTTGTCGACTCTATCCCTAAACAATGAGCAGTTCTTC.